One T cell receptor beta chain is described in this entry. Its antigen is unknown. The data belong to a study of T cell responses to AZD1222 COVID-19 vaccine. Profiled with immunoSEQ multiplex PCR; TCRdb holds only in-frame clones, not every one. The sample consists of about 220,000 clones, about 93% of them appearing once. General study results and limits: Regions left unmutated in variants are reportedly the target of nearly half of spike-specific TCRs. All repertoire sampling was performed exclusively after the peak T cell response. At 160-218 and 743-854, vaccine-associated CD4 TCRs were dominant, and they spanned spike. Receipt of two AZD1222 doses was followed by a rise in Spike-specific TCR breadth and depth.

This sample comprised peripheral blood, obtained on day 0 of MenACWY control vaccination. This receptor was identified in an adult in good health.

The CDR3 region has the DNA TGCGCCAGCAGCCTAGGGGATTCAACTAATGAAAAACTGTTTTTT. This gives the protein CASSLGDSTNEKLFF. The chain couples TRBV5-1 to TRBJ1-4; D is perhaps TRBD1 (5 bases). Germline V gene lookup returns CDR1 SGHRS and CDR2 YFSETQ. Trimming pared 4 bases from V and 0 bases from J, leaving 10 bases between. The CDR3 runs 15 residues.